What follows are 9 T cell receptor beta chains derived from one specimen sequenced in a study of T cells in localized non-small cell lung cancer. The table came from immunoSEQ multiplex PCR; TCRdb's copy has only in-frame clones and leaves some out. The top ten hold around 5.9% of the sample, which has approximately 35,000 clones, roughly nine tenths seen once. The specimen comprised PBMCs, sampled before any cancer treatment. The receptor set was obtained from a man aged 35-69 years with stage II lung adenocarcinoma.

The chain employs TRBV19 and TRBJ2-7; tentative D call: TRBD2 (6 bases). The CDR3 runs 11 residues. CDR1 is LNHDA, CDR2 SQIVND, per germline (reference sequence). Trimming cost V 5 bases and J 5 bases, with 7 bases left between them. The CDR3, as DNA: TGTGCCAGTAGTTGGGGGGACGAGCAGTACTTC. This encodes CASSWGDEQYF. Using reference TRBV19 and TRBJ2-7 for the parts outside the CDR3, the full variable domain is DGGITQSPKYLFRKEGQNVTLSCEQNLNHDAMYWYRQDPGQGLRLIYYSQIVNDFQKGDIAEGYSVSREKKESFPLTVTSAQKNPTAFYLCASSWGDEQYFGPGTRLTVT.

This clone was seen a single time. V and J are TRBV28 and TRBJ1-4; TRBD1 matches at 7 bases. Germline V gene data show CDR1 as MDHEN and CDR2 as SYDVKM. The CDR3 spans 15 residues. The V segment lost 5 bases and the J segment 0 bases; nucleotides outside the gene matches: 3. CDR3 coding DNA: TGTGCCAGCAGTCGGGACAGCACAACTAATGAAAAACTGTTTTTT. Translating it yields CASSRDSTTNEKLFF. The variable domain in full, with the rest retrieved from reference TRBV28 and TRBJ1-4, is DVKVTQSSRYLVKRTGEKVFLECVQDMDHENMFWYRQDPGLGLRLIYFSYDVKMKEKGDIPEGYSVSREKKERFSLILESASTNQTSMYLCASSRDSTTNEKLFFGSGTQLSVL.

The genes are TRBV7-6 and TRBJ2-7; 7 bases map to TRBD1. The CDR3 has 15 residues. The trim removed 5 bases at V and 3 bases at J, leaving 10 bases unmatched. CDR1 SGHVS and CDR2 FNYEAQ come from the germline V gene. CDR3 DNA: TGTGCCAGCAGCCGACTTAAGGGACAGATCTACGAGCAGTACTTC. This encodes CASSRLKGQIYEQYF. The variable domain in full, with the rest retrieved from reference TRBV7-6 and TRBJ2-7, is GAGVSQSPRYKVTKRGQDVALRCDPISGHVSLYWYRQALGQGPEFLTYFNYEAQQDKSGLPNDRFSAERPEGSISTLTIQRTEQRDSAMYRCASSRLKGQIYEQYFGPGTRLTVT.

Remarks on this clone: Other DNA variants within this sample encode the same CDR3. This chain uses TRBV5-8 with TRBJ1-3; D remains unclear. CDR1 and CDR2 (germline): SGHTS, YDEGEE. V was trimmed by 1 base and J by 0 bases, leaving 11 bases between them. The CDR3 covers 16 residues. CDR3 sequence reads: CASSLIPGSSGNTIYF. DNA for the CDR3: TGTGCCAGCAGCTTGATCCCGGGGAGCTCTGGAAACACCATATATTTT.

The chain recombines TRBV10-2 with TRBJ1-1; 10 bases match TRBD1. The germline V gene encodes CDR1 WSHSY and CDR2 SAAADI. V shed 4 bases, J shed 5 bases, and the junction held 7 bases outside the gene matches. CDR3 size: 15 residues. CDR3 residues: CASSGRQGARTEAFF. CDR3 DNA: TGCGCCAGCAGTGGGCGACAGGGGGCGAGAACTGAAGCTTTCTTT.

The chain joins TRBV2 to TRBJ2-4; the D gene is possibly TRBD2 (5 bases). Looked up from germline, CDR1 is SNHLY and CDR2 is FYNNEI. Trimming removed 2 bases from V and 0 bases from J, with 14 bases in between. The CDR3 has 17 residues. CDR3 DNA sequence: TGTGCCAGCAGTGAAAGGGTCGGGGTTTTAGCCAAAAACATTCAGTACTTC. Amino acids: CASSERVGVLAKNIQYF. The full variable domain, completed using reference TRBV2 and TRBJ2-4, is EPEVTQTPSHQVTQMGQEVILRCVPISNHLYFYWYRQILGQKVEFLVSFYNNEISEKSEIFDDQFSVERPDGSNFTLKIRSTKLEDSAMYFCASSERVGVLAKNIQYFGAGTRLSVL.

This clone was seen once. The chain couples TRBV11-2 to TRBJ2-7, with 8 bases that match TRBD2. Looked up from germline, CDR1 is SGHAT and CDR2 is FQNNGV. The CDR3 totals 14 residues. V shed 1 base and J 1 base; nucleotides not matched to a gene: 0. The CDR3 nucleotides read TGTGCCAGCAGCTTAGCGGGGGGGTCCTACGAGCAGTACTTC. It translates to CASSLAGGSYEQYF. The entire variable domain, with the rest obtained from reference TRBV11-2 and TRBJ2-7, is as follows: EAGVAQSPRYKIIEKRQSVAFWCNPISGHATLYWYQQILGQGPKLLIQFQNNGVVDDSQLPKDRFSAERLKGVDSTLKIQPAKLEDSAVYLCASSLAGGSYEQYFGPGTRLTVT.

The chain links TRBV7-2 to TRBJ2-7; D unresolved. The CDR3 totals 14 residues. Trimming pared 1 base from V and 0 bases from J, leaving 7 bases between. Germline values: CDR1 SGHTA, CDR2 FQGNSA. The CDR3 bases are TGTGCCAGCAGCTTAGGGTCGCACTCCTACGAGCAGTACTTC. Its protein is CASSLGSHSYEQYF.

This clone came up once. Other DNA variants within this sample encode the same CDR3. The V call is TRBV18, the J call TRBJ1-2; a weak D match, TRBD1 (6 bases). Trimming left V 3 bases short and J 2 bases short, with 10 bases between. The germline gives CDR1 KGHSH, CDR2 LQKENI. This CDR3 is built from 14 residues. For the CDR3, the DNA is TGTGCCAGCTCACCCGACAGGTCAAACTATGGCTACACCTTC. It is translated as CASSPDRSNYGYTF.